These 28 T cell receptor beta chains were all obtained from the same sample, sequenced in a study of cytomegalovirus exposure and HLA in healthy donors. Amplification used 60 Vbeta primers and 13 Jbeta primers. The repertoire was sequenced with immunoSEQ multiplex PCR; TCRdb's copy has only in-frame clones and lacks some. Of about 140,000 clones in the sample, about 80% were seen once. Material for sequencing was PBMCs. All receptors come from a young man in good health and CMV-seropositive.

This rearrangement joins TRBV5-1 to TRBJ1-1; D remains ambiguous. The CDR3 sequence is 14 residues long. Germline CDR1 reads SGHRS; CDR2 reads YFSETQ. V was pared by 3 bases and J by 6 bases, with 15 bases between. The CDR3 sequence is CASSSGTATAEAFF. CDR3 DNA: TGCGCCAGCAGCTCGGGAACGGCTACAGCTGAAGCTTTCTTT.

The chain links TRBV6-1 to TRBJ2-7, with 14 bases aligning to TRBD2. V shed 3 bases, J shed 7 bases, and the junction held 8 bases outside the gene matches. The CDR3 has 16 residues. Looked up from germline, CDR1 is MNHNS and CDR2 is SASEGT. The DNA for the CDR3 is TGTGCCAGCAGTGACGACCCGGGACTAGCGGGAGAAGAGCAGTACTTC. This codes for CASSDDPGLAGEEQYF.

This clone was recorded once. The rearrangement links TRBV5-5 to TRBJ1-5; 7 positions agree with TRBD1. The length of the CDR3 is 18 residues. The V gene end was trimmed by 0 bases and the J gene end by 0 bases; junction bases not matched to a gene: 9. CDR1 and CDR2 (germline): SGHKS, YYEKEE (reference sequence). DNA of the CDR3: TGTGCCAGCAGCTTGGACCCAGGGGGGTGGTATAGCAATCAGCCCCAGCATTTT. Its protein is CASSLDPGGWYSNQPQHF. The full variable domain, its missing parts supplied by reference TRBV5-5 and TRBJ1-5, is DAGVTQSPTHLIKTRGQQVTLRCSPISGHKSVSWYQQVLGQGPQFIFQYYEKEERGRGNFPDRFSARQFPNYSSELNVNALLLGDSALYLCASSLDPGGWYSNQPQHFGDGTRLSIL.

The rearrangement uses TRBV19 and TRBJ1-5; TRBD1 might be the D (6 bases). Germline-derived CDR1 and CDR2 are LNHDA and SQIVND (reference sequence). The CDR3 is 13 residues long. The ends were cut back, 7 bases at V and 4 bases at J, with 11 bases in the middle. The CDR3 bases are TGTGCCAGTACCGGACAGACAAATCAGCCCCAGCATTTT. It encodes CASTGQTNQPQHF. Complete variable domain (other parts from reference TRBV19 and TRBJ1-5): DGGITQSPKYLFRKEGQNVTLSCEQNLNHDAMYWYRQDPGQGLRLIYYSQIVNDFQKGDIAEGYSVSREKKESFPLTVTSAQKNPTAFYLCASTGQTNQPQHFGDGTRLSIL.

The chain combines TRBV5-4 with TRBJ2-1; 10 bases are shared with TRBD2. V lost 4 bases to trimming and J lost 7 bases; unmatched junction nucleotides: 5. Looked up from germline, CDR1 is SGHNT and CDR2 is YYREEE (reference sequence). The CDR3 spans 14 residues. The DNA for the CDR3 is TGTGCCAGCAGCGAGGGACTAGCGAGGAATGAGCAGTTCTTC. Protein sequence: CASSEGLARNEQFF.

This chain joins TRBV2 and TRBJ1-6, with D possibly matching TRBD1 (6 bases). Per germline, CDR1 SNHLY and CDR2 FYNNEI. V was cut by 8 bases and J by 7 bases, with 12 bases left in between. This CDR3 region has 13 residues. CDR3 DNA sequence: TGTGCCAGCGGCCAACAGGGAAATTCACCCCTCCACTTT. This codes for CASGQQGNSPLHF.

This chain links TRBV6-5 with TRBJ2-7; TRBD1 matches 7 bases. The J segment lost 3 bases and the V segment lost 1 base, leaving 3 bases of the junction unmatched. This CDR3 has 14 amino acids. CDR1 is MNHEY and CDR2 is SVGAGI in the germline V gene. The CDR3 spells CASSYYRDSYEQYF. The CDR3 DNA reads TGTGCCAGCAGTTACTACCGGGACAGCTACGAGCAGTACTTC.

This chain uses TRBV5-1 with TRBJ2-3, with 10 bases that match TRBD2. The CDR3 consists of 17 residues. Germline assignment: CDR1 SGHRS and CDR2 YFSETQ. With V trimmed by 0 bases and J by 4 bases, 8 bases remained unmatched. The CDR3 nucleotides are TGCGCCAGCAGCTTGGAGGGTCTAGCGGGAGTGCCAGATACGCAGTATTTT. As protein: CASSLEGLAGVPDTQYF.

This sequence joins TRBV2 and TRBJ2-5; D is unresolved. V shed 3 bases and J shed 11 bases, with 13 bases lying between them. The CDR3 sequence is 12 residues long. Per the germline V gene, CDR1 is SNHLY and CDR2 is FYNNEI. CDR3 sequence reads: CASSESLSEQYF. CDR3 DNA sequence: TGTGCCAGCAGTGAGAGTCTCTCTGAGCAGTACTTC.

The chain recombines TRBV10-3 with TRBJ2-2, with 15 bases identical to TRBD2. Germline CDR1 and CDR2: ENHRY and SYGVKD. CDR3 length equals 17 residues. Trimming took 7 bases from V and 2 from J; bases not matched to a gene: 5. CDR3 region: CAITPGLAGGNTGELFF. The CDR3 DNA reads as TGTGCCATCACCCCGGGACTAGCGGGAGGAAACACCGGGGAGCTGTTTTTT.

J is TRBJ1-5 and V is TRBV6-1, with D perhaps matching TRBD1 (6 bases). The CDR3 runs 14 residues. The germline V and J ends were trimmed by 8 bases and 6 bases, with 17 bases remaining between them. The V gene's germline CDR1 is MNHNS and CDR2 SASEGT. The CDR3 here is CASHPWGGLQPQHF. The DNA for the CDR3 is TGTGCCAGCCACCCCTGGGGGGGCCTTCAGCCCCAGCATTTT.

The rearrangement joins TRBV27 to TRBJ2-7; the match to TRBD1 covers 10 bases. The germline gives CDR1 MNHEY, CDR2 SMNVEV (reference sequence). Trimming took 5 bases from V and 5 from J; bases not matched to a gene: 12. This CDR3 region has 16 residues. CDR3 protein: CASSLTFRDRGNEQYF. Here the CDR3 DNA reads TGTGCCAGCAGTCTAACTTTCCGGGACAGGGGCAACGAGCAGTACTTC.

As for this clone: The sample holds other DNA sequences that translate to the same CDR3. J is TRBJ2-7 and V is TRBV5-1, with 8 bases fitting TRBD1. The CDR3 is 16 amino acids. Germline loops: CDR1 SGHRS, CDR2 YFSETQ. The V segment lost 5 bases and the J segment 5 bases; nucleotides outside the gene matches: 15. CDR3 sequence: CASSQGQGVLVDEQYF. DNA for the CDR3: TGCGCCAGCAGTCAAGGACAGGGAGTTCTGGTGGACGAGCAGTACTTC.

The rearrangement joins TRBV28 to TRBJ1-2; no reliable D call. Germline CDR1 is MDHEN and CDR2 is SYDVKM. V lost 6 bases and J 4 bases, leaving 18 bases between the germline ends. The CDR3 is 15 amino acids. CDR3 loop: CASSSLEGLGYGYTF. The CDR3 nucleotides are TGTGCCAGCAGCTCCCTCGAGGGCCTCGGCTATGGCTACACCTTC.

The chain combines TRBV11-2 with TRBJ2-7, with a tentative D call TRBD1 (5 bases). Germline CDR1 is SGHAT and CDR2 is FQNNGV. The CDR3 is 14 amino acids. V was pared by 2 bases and J by 2 bases, with 10 bases between. DNA of the CDR3: TGTGCCAGCAGCTTACAGGGTCCTCCCTACGAGCAGTACTTC. This translates into CASSLQGPPYEQYF.

This rearrangement joins TRBV28 to TRBJ2-7; D uncertain. Trimming stripped 3 bases from V and 7 bases from J, with 13 bases between. Looked up from germline, CDR1 is MDHEN and CDR2 is SYDVKM. The CDR3 is 13 amino acids. DNA of the CDR3: TGTGCCAGCAGTTTCCCCTCACTTGAGGAGCAGTACTTC. This gives the protein CASSFPSLEEQYF.

This clone occurred a few times. The chain couples TRBV30 to TRBJ2-1; possible D gene TRBD2, 5 bases. This CDR3 has 15 amino acids. Trimming took off 2 bases at V and 0 bases at J, with 11 bases between the two ends. Germline V lookup: CDR1 GTSNPN, CDR2 SVGIG (reference sequence). The CDR3 sequence: CAWSRGMGSYNEQFF. CDR3 bases: TGTGCCTGGAGTCGGGGAATGGGCTCCTACAATGAGCAGTTCTTC.

This rearrangement joins TRBV15 to TRBJ1-5; D might be TRBD1 (5 bases). The CDR3 sequence is 16 residues long. V dropped 1 base and J dropped 8 bases, with 18 bases sitting between them. Germline loops: CDR1 LNHNV, CDR2 YYDKDF (reference sequence). Here the CDR3 DNA reads TGTGCCACCAGCAGAGTCGCCGGGCTTGGGGGGGAGCCCCAGCATTTT. This translates into CATSRVAGLGGEPQHF. The full variable domain, with the rest looked up from reference TRBV15 and TRBJ1-5, is DAMVIQNPRYQVTQFGKPVTLSCSQTLNHNVMYWYQQKSSQAPKLLFHYYDKDFNNEADTPDNFQSRRPNTSFCFLDIRSPGLGDTAMYLCATSRVAGLGGEPQHFGDGTRLSIL.

The chain recombines TRBV5-4 with TRBJ2-2, with 13 bases matching TRBD2. Germline lookup yields CDR1 SGHNT and CDR2 YYREEE (reference sequence). J gave up 5 bases and V 0 bases, and 4 bases lay outside the gene matches. The CDR3 is 17 residues long. The CDR3 DNA reads as TGTGCCAGCAGCTTGGGGGGACTAGCGGGGACGACCGGGGAGCTGTTTTTT. Its translation is CASSLGGLAGTTGELFF.

The V gene is TRBV2, the J gene TRBJ2-2, with 11 bases lining up with TRBD2. The CDR3 runs to 15 residues. Unmatched junction bases numbered 3, after V lost 4 bases and J lost 5 bases. Germline V gene lookup returns CDR1 SNHLY and CDR2 FYNNEI. CDR3 coding DNA: TGTGCCAGCAGTGGTAGCGGGGGGGCAACCGGGGAGCTGTTTTTT. This gives the protein CASSGSGGATGELFF.

The rearrangement joins TRBV5-6 to TRBJ2-5; 11 nucleotides line up with TRBD1. CDR1 SGHDT and CDR2 YYEEEE come from the germline V gene. Germline trimming cut 3 bases from V and 5 bases from J; bases unmatched to any gene: 6. CDR3 length: 15 residues. This CDR3 reads CASSYGQGAWETQYF. As DNA, the CDR3 is TGTGCCAGCAGCTACGGACAGGGGGCATGGGAGACCCAGTACTTC.

V usage is TRBV11-2 and J usage is TRBJ2-1; 8 bases are shared with TRBD1. This CDR3 contains 16 residues. Germline CDR1 SGHAT, CDR2 FQNNGV. J lost 6 bases, V lost 1 base, and 8 bases had no gene match. The CDR3 DNA follows: TGTGCCAGCAGCTTAGCCCCCCAGGGGGCGGGCAATGAGCAGTTCTTC. Translation gives CASSLAPQGAGNEQFF.

The chain is built from TRBV7-9 and TRBJ1-4; TRBD1 aligns across 10 bases. From germline, CDR1 is SEHNR and CDR2 FQNEAQ (reference sequence). CDR3 size: 17 residues. V lost 5 bases, J lost 6 bases, and 12 bases stayed unmatched. DNA of the CDR3: TGTGCCAGCAGCCTCGGACAGGGGGGGGATGAGTATGAAAAACTGTTTTTT. Translated, it gives CASSLGQGGDEYEKLFF.

This rearrangement joins TRBV25-1 to TRBJ1-5, with D hard to call. Germline V lookup: CDR1 MGHDK, CDR2 SYGVNS. The CDR3 is 12 residues long. Between the trimmed V and J ends, which lost 8 bases and 5 bases, there was a span of 10 bases. The CDR3 spells CASAFGDQPQHF. The CDR3 DNA reads as TGTGCCAGCGCCTTCGGAGATCAGCCCCAGCATTTT.

This clone was seen a few times. V is TRBV19 and J is TRBJ2-3, with 10 bases that match TRBD2. V trimming: 3 bases; J trimming: 4 bases; junction bases outside the gene matches: 4. CDR3 size: 15 residues. Germline V CDR1 and CDR2: LNHDA, SQIVND (reference sequence). The CDR3 DNA reads TGTGCCAGTAGTATCCGGCTAGCGGGAGCAGATACGCAGTATTTT. Residues: CASSIRLAGADTQYF.

V and J are TRBV27 and TRBJ2-7; 7 nucleotides match TRBD1. From germline, CDR1 is MNHEY and CDR2 SMNVEV (reference sequence). The J segment lost 2 bases and the V segment lost 6 bases, leaving 4 bases of the junction unmatched. CDR3 size: 13 residues. CDR3 loop: CASRGQRPYEQYF. For the CDR3, the DNA is TGTGCCAGCAGGGGACAGCGACCCTACGAGCAGTACTTC.

The rearrangement links TRBV20-1 to TRBJ2-1, with D unclear. The CDR3 runs 11 residues. V was pared by 3 bases and J by 4 bases, with 4 bases between. The germline gives CDR1 DFQATT, CDR2 SNEGSKA (reference sequence). The CDR3 region has the DNA TGCAGTGCTAGTCCTTACAATGAGCAGTTCTTC. Translated, it gives CSASPYNEQFF.

V is TRBV29-1 and J is TRBJ2-1, with 12 positions matching TRBD1. With V trimmed by 6 bases and J by 8 bases, 11 bases remained unmatched. Per the germline V gene, CDR1 is SQVTM and CDR2 is ANQGSEA. The CDR3 runs 15 residues. CDR3 coding DNA: TGCAGCGTGGGGGGGGACAGGGGGCATTGGGATGAGCAGTTCTTC. Protein: CSVGGDRGHWDEQFF.